One TCR beta chain is described in this entry. Antigen: not known. Germline CDR1 is SNHLY and CDR2 is FYNNEI. The CDR3 covers 16 residues. With 6 bases removed from V and 6 bases from J, the gap between germline ends came to 23 bases. The data originate from a study of T cells in Graves' hyperthyroidism and ophthalmopathy. Amplification of TCR beta CDR3 regions was performed using RNA transcripts as template. The TCR CDR3 first-round RT-PCR relied on the HTBI primer set. TCRdb re-analysed the multiplex PCR reads in MiXCR, keeping a single row per CDR3 protein. This table holds a few hundred thousand distinct CDR3 sequences, around 20% found once. Study observations and caveats: Most thyroid clonotypes expanded above 0.001 appeared in blood too.

Those patients with uncontrolled infection, other autoimmune disease, pregnancy or lactation were excluded. This clonotype was sampled from a woman aged 50 to 60 with Graves' hyperthyroidism. Input material: blood. This sequence joins TRBV2 and TRBJ1-2; D is unclear. CDR3 loop: CASRDWVDRLSDGYTF. The CDR3 nucleotides are TGTGCCAGCAGGGACTGGGTGGATAGACTCTCGGATGGCTACACCTTC.